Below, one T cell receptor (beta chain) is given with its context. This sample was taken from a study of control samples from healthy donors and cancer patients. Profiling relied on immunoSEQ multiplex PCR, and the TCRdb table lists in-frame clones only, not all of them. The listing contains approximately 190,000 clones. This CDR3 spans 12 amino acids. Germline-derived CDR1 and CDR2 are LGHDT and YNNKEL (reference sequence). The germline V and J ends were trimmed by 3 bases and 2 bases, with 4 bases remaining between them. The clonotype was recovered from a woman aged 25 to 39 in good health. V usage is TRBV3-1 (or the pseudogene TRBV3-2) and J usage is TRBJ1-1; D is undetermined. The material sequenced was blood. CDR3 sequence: CASSHSNTEAFF. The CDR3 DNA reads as TGTGCCAGCAGCCATTCTAACACTGAAGCTTTCTTT.